These 27 T cell receptor beta chains were all obtained from the same sample, sequenced in a study of blood T cell repertoires in COVID-19. Produced via immunoSEQ multiplex PCR; TCRdb's table is partial and in-frame only. This sample has roughly 240,000 clones, with over 80% found just once. Sequencing was done on a sample of PBMCs or T cells enriched from blood (not recorded which). These receptors originate from a man aged 50-59 years who had been exposed to COVID-19.

The CDR3 spells CASMLGQGAEAFF. CDR3 in DNA: TGTGCCAGTATGCTCGGACAGGGGGCTGAAGCTTTCTTT. The chain is built from TRBV19 and TRBJ1-1, with 10 positions matching TRBD1. Germline V gene data show CDR1 as LNHDA and CDR2 as SQIVND (reference sequence). V was pared by 7 bases and J by 6 bases, with 5 bases of the junction left unmatched. The CDR3 sequence is 13 residues long. Full variable domain (missing parts from reference TRBV19 and TRBJ1-1): DGGITQSPKYLFRKEGQNVTLSCEQNLNHDAMYWYRQDPGQGLRLIYYSQIVNDFQKGDIAEGYSVSREKKESFPLTVTSAQKNPTAFYLCASMLGQGAEAFFGQGTRLTVV.

The J gene is TRBJ1-2, the V gene TRBV15; 7 bases match TRBD1. The junction had 5 bases not matched to a gene; V was cut back by 1 base and J by 0 bases. CDR1 LNHNV and CDR2 YYDKDF come from the germline V gene (reference sequence). The length of the CDR3 is 16 residues. CDR3 in DNA: TGTGCCACCAGCAGAGCCGGGACAGTACCTAACTATGGCTACACCTTC. Residues: CATSRAGTVPNYGYTF.

In its sample, this clone was seen once. The chain joins TRBV24-1 to TRBJ2-1; the D gene is possibly TRBD1 (7 bases). From germline, CDR1 is KGHDR and CDR2 SFDVKD. The length of the CDR3 is 13 residues. Trimming took 5 bases from V and 8 from J, leaving 12 bases between them. The CDR3 DNA reads as TGTGCCACCAGTGCAGGGGGGTTACATGAGCAGTTCTTC. Amino acid sequence: CATSAGGLHEQFF.

The V call is TRBV9, the J call TRBJ2-2, with a weak D call TRBD1 (6 bases). The CDR3 loop spans 13 amino acids. The V and J ends lost 4 bases and 7 bases respectively, with 11 bases between them. In germline, CDR1 is SGDLS, CDR2 YYNGEE. Written as DNA, the CDR3 is TGTGCCAGCAGCTTTCAGGGGAGCGGGGAGCTGTTTTTT. This gives the protein CASSFQGSGELFF.

The chain joins TRBV18 to TRBJ2-3; 9 bases align to TRBD1. The germline gives CDR1 KGHSH, CDR2 LQKENI. This CDR3 is 16 amino acids long. V gave up 0 bases and J gave up 1 base; unmatched junction bases: 2. CDR3 DNA: TGTGCCAGCTCACCACCCTGGACAGGGGGCACAGATACGCAGTATTTT. Amino acids: CASSPPWTGGTDTQYF.

The genes are TRBV6-6 and TRBJ2-7; D gene ambiguous. Between the trimmed V and J ends, which lost 6 bases and 9 bases, there was a span of 21 bases. This CDR3 is 14 amino acids long. Germline V gene sequence: CDR1 MNHNY, CDR2 SVGAGI (reference sequence). DNA for the CDR3: TGTGCCAGCAGACCCTACCCCCGACTTCCAGCGCAGTACTTC. It specifies CASRPYPRLPAQYF.

The V gene is TRBV15, the J gene TRBJ2-6, with D uncertain. Trimming stripped 1 base from V and 1 base from J, with 2 bases between. CDR3 length: 14 residues. Per the germline V gene, CDR1 is LNHNV and CDR2 is YYDKDF (reference sequence). In DNA, the CDR3 is TGTGCCACCAGCAGAGCATCTGGGGCCAACGTCCTGACTTTC. Protein sequence: CATSRASGANVLTF.

The chain couples TRBV7-2 to TRBJ2-5, with 11 bases that match TRBD2. This CDR3 has 17 residues. V shed 5 bases and J 5 bases; nucleotides not matched to a gene: 13. Germline V gene lookup returns CDR1 SGHTA and CDR2 FQGNSA. CDR3 loop: CASSKQGYRTSGETQYF. The CDR3, as DNA: TGTGCCAGCAGCAAGCAGGGATACCGGACTAGCGGGGAGACCCAGTACTTC.

The chain links TRBV6-6 to TRBJ1-2, with TRBD1 matching 7 bases. The ends lost 7 bases at V and 7 bases at J; junction bases unmatched: 15. The length of the CDR3 is 15 residues. In germline, CDR1 is MNHNY, CDR2 SVGAGI (reference sequence). The CDR3 sequence: CASKSRQGRGSGYTF. In DNA form, the CDR3 reads TGTGCCAGCAAGAGCAGACAGGGCAGGGGCAGTGGCTACACCTTC.

The chain carries TRBV11-3 and TRBJ2-1, with TRBD1 matching 7 bases. The J segment lost 5 bases and the V segment lost 5 bases, leaving 3 bases of the junction unmatched. Germline values: CDR1 SGHNT, CDR2 YENEEA. This CDR3 contains 13 residues. The chain's CDR3 is CASSTGTDNEQFF. The CDR3 coding sequence is TGTGCCAGCAGCACTGGGACAGACAATGAGCAGTTCTTC.

V usage is TRBV11-3 and J usage is TRBJ2-2; a weak D match, TRBD1 (6 bases). With 0 bases removed from V and 6 bases from J, the gap between germline ends came to 23 bases. Germline CDR1 and CDR2: SGHNT and YENEEA. This CDR3 has 19 residues. The CDR3 DNA is TGTGCCAGCAGCTTAGATCGAAGGGGGTACAGGGTTCTCGCCGGGGAGCTGTTTTTT. Its translation: CASSLDRRGYRVLAGELFF.

The chain joins TRBV19 to TRBJ1-6, with D unclear. The V gene's germline CDR1 is LNHDA and CDR2 SQIVND (reference sequence). V shed 2 bases and J shed 7 bases, with 9 bases lying between them. The CDR3 is made up of 14 amino acids. CDR3 region: CASSITGANSPLHF. The CDR3 region has the DNA TGTGCCAGTAGTATAACGGGAGCAAATTCACCCCTCCACTTT. The full variable domain, in which reference TRBV19 and TRBJ1-6 provide the parts outside the CDR3, is DGGITQSPKYLFRKEGQNVTLSCEQNLNHDAMYWYRQDPGQGLRLIYYSQIVNDFQKGDIAEGYSVSREKKESFPLTVTSAQKNPTAFYLCASSITGANSPLHFGNGTRLTVT.

DNA for the CDR3: TGTGCCAGCAGCAAACAGGGGAACTATGGCTACACCTTC. This gives the protein CASSKQGNYGYTF. The chain uses TRBV13 and TRBJ1-2; 7 nucleotides agree with TRBD1. Germline V gene data show CDR1 as PRHDT and CDR2 as FYEKMQ (reference sequence). Trimming cost V 5 bases and J 2 bases; bases outside gene matches: 2. This CDR3 has 13 residues.

This clone showed up just once. The chain employs TRBV24-1 and TRBJ1-1, with D possibly TRBD1 on 6 matching bases. Germline V CDR1 and CDR2: KGHDR, SFDVKD. This CDR3 is 13 amino acids long. Between the trimmed V and J ends, which lost 10 bases and 5 bases, there was a span of 16 bases. The CDR3 region is CATRDTGGTEAFF. The CDR3 nucleotides read TGTGCCACACGGGACACCGGGGGGACTGAAGCTTTCTTT.

This chain uses TRBV19 with TRBJ1-6; D remains unclear. The V end was cut by 2 bases, the J end by 5 bases, with 16 bases between. The CDR3 is made up of 17 amino acids. Germline V lookup: CDR1 LNHDA, CDR2 SQIVND (reference sequence). The CDR3 sequence: CASSIRRAGRDNSPLHF. The CDR3 DNA sequence: TGTGCCAGTAGTATACGACGCGCGGGGAGGGATAATTCACCCCTCCACTTT.

The rearrangement links TRBV11-3 to TRBJ2-2; D remains unclear. V gave up 4 bases and J gave up 4 bases, with 7 bases separating them. The CDR3 covers 13 residues. Germline lookup yields CDR1 SGHNT and CDR2 YENEEA. The CDR3 spells CASSSPRTGELFF. CDR3 nucleotides: TGTGCCAGCAGCTCCCCCCGCACCGGGGAGCTGTTTTTT.

The rearrangement joins TRBV10-1 to TRBJ2-1; D is unclear. V was clipped by 6 bases and J by 7 bases, with 13 bases between them. This CDR3 region has 13 residues. Germline assignment: CDR1 WNHNN and CDR2 SYGVQD (reference sequence). CDR3 sequence: CASSARGKNEQFF. The CDR3 DNA sequence: TGCGCCAGCAGCGCCAGAGGCAAGAATGAGCAGTTCTTC.

The chain has TRBV6-2 or TRBV6-3 and TRBJ2-7; 7 bases align to TRBD1. In germline, CDR1 is MNHEY, CDR2 SVGEGT. The CDR3 extends over 17 amino acids. Trimming removed 0 bases from V and 5 bases from J; junction bases left unmatched: 13. CDR3 coding DNA: TGTGCCAGCAGTTACTCGAGGGATCGTCAGGGGGTGAACGAGCAGTACGTC. This encodes CASSYSRDRQGVNEQYV.

The chain employs TRBV28 and TRBJ2-5, with D possibly being TRBD2 (6 bases). Germline assignment: CDR1 MDHEN and CDR2 SYDVKM. The CDR3 loop spans 17 amino acids. The V and J ends lost 2 bases and 4 bases respectively, with 20 bases between them. Written as DNA, the CDR3 is TGTGCCAGCAGTTTACCCCCGGGAGTGTTAGTAGTAGAGACCCAGTACTTC. Translation gives CASSLPPGVLVVETQYF.

The rearrangement links TRBV5-5 to TRBJ2-1, with 13 bases that match TRBD2. Germline V gene sequence: CDR1 SGHKS, CDR2 YYEKEE (reference sequence). The CDR3 contains 17 residues. V lost 1 base to trimming and J lost 4 bases; unmatched junction nucleotides: 5. In DNA form, the CDR3 reads TGTGCCAGCAGCTTGCGGGGGGGACTAGCGGGGTACAATGAGCAGTTCTTC. Translated, it gives CASSLRGGLAGYNEQFF.

The count of this clone is one. The rearrangement joins TRBV10-3 to TRBJ1-1; 11 bases are a match to TRBD1. The junction had 5 bases not matched to a gene; V was cut back by 9 bases and J by 11 bases. Germline V gene data show CDR1 as ENHRY and CDR2 as SYGVKD. The CDR3 spans 11 residues. The CDR3 reads CAIRTGGIAFF. The CDR3 DNA reads as TGTGCCATAAGGACAGGGGGCATCGCTTTCTTT.

This clone has only one observation. The rearrangement joins TRBV2 to TRBJ2-1, with D tentatively TRBD1 (6 bases). This CDR3 contains 14 residues. Trimming took 3 bases from V and 4 from J, leaving 10 bases between them. From germline, CDR1 is SNHLY and CDR2 FYNNEI. The CDR3 loop is CASSEYRGYNEQFF. The CDR3, as DNA: TGTGCCAGCAGTGAGTATAGGGGGTACAATGAGCAGTTCTTC.

The chain couples TRBV14 to TRBJ2-1, with TRBD2 matching 7 bases. The CDR3 has 15 residues. Germline V gives CDR1 SGHDN, CDR2 FVKESK. The trim removed 4 bases at V and 3 bases at J, leaving 6 bases unmatched. The CDR3 region has the DNA TGTGCCAGCAGCCCTAGCGGACCTCGCTACAATGAGCAGTTCTTC. The encoded protein is CASSPSGPRYNEQFF.

The rearrangement uses TRBV18 and TRBJ1-2; D possibly corresponds to TRBD1 (5 bases). Germline CDR1 reads KGHSH; CDR2 reads LQKENI. Trimming pared 2 bases from V and 6 bases from J, leaving 13 bases between. This CDR3 comprises 14 residues. CDR3 in amino acids: CASSPGGVEDGYTF. In nucleotides, the CDR3 is TGTGCCAGCTCACCAGGAGGGGTAGAAGATGGCTACACCTTC.

The J gene is TRBJ1-6, the V gene TRBV6-1; D gene uncertain. The CDR3 totals 13 residues. CDR1 and CDR2 from the germline V gene are MNHNS and SASEGT. With 1 base removed from V and 8 bases from J, the gap between germline ends came to 6 bases. The CDR3: CASSEVQDSPLHF. The CDR3 coding sequence is TGTGCCAGCAGTGAAGTTCAGGATTCACCCCTCCACTTT.

The chain is built from TRBV19 and TRBJ1-2, with D hard to call. V gave up 5 bases and J gave up 4 bases, with 14 bases separating them. This CDR3 spans 14 amino acids. Germline V gene sequence: CDR1 LNHDA, CDR2 SQIVND (reference sequence). For the CDR3, the DNA is TGTGCCAGTAGTTGGTCGACGGGAGGCTATGGCTACACCTTC. It codes for CASSWSTGGYGYTF.

V and J are TRBV5-8 and TRBJ2-3; 8 bases match TRBD2. With 2 bases clipped from V and 4 bases from J, the junction kept 6 bases outside the gene matches. Germline V CDR1 and CDR2: SGHTS, YDEGEE. The CDR3 consists of 15 residues. The CDR3 DNA reads TGTGCCAGCAGCTTTGCGGGGGGCGTCGCAGATACGCAGTATTTT. Its translation: CASSFAGGVADTQYF.